The 4 T cell receptor beta chains below were found in one sample sequenced in a study of beta chain bispecific antibodies for T cell cancers. Overall study results and limits: Most targeted TRBV signal came from the leukemia cell line cells, not normal T cells.

Either OKT3 anti-CD3 antibody or CD3/CD28 beads expanded T cells from blood mononuclear cells over roughly three days. Antigens of these TCRs are unknown. TCRdb passed the 5' RACE reads through MiXCR, listing each CDR3 protein once. This sample yields over 20,000 distinct CDR3 sequences, of which approximately 2.6% are seen a single time; approximately 30% belongs to the top ten. The sequenced sample consisted of healthy donor T cells cultured with leukemia cells. The receptors come from a human donor in good health. Some clones in this sample may be carry-over from other donors' samples.

This clonotype came up once. The gene calls are TRBV7-6 and TRBJ2-7; 11 bases agree with TRBD2. The CDR3 covers 14 residues. Germline assignment: CDR1 SGHVS and CDR2 FNYEAQ. Unmatched junction bases numbered 7, after V lost 5 bases and J lost 7 bases. CDR3 sequence (DNA): TGTGCCAGCAGCCCCGGACTAGCGGGTATGGAGCAGTACTTC. It is translated as CASSPGLAGMEQYF.

This clonotype appeared many times. The chain couples TRBV5-5 to TRBJ1-5; D remains ambiguous. Germline CDR1 SGHKS, CDR2 YYEKEE (reference sequence). V was clipped by 3 bases and J by 3 bases, with 7 bases between them. The CDR3 sequence is 13 residues long. The CDR3 DNA sequence: TGTGCCAGCAGCTGGGCGATCAATCAGCCCCAGCATTTT. This translates into CASSWAINQPQHF.

This clonotype was observed many times. An end of the junction does not agree with germline; a read error may underlie this. The chain employs TRBV6-1 and TRBJ2-7, with 10 nucleotides matching TRBD1. The CDR3 has 13 residues. Germline V gene sequence: CDR1 MNHNS, CDR2 SASEGT. CDR3 in amino acids: CASRQTGGAERHF. The DNA of the CDR3 is TGTGCCAGCAGACAGACAGGGGGCGCTGAGAGGCACTTC.

This clonotype was counted at least ten times. The chain joins TRBV7-2 to TRBJ2-1, with 8 bases that match TRBD1. The J segment lost 8 bases and the V segment lost 5 bases, leaving 8 bases of the junction unmatched. CDR1 is SGHTA, CDR2 FQGNSA, per germline. The CDR3 spans 14 residues. The CDR3 region is CASSMVTGGYEQFF. CDR3 DNA: TGTGCCAGCAGCATGGTAACAGGGGGGTATGAGCAGTTCTTC.